One and the same sample provided the 21 T cell receptor beta chains below, sequenced in a study of T cell responses to AZD1222 COVID-19 vaccine. Sequencing used immunoSEQ multiplex PCR; TCRdb keeps in-frame clones, though not all of them. The sample records some 90,000 clones, about 93% being singletons. Sample: peripheral blood, taken on day 0 of MenACWY control vaccination. Receptors were obtained from an adult in good health.

The chain recombines TRBV28 with TRBJ1-2; 8 nucleotides align to TRBD1. This CDR3 is 13 amino acids long. The germline V gene encodes CDR1 MDHEN and CDR2 SYDVKM. V was pared by 8 bases and J by 8 bases, with 10 bases of the junction left unmatched. The CDR3 region is CASEPQGAQGYTF. DNA for the CDR3: TGTGCCAGCGAACCTCAGGGGGCGCAAGGCTACACCTTC.

V is TRBV5-1 and J is TRBJ1-1; no definite D call. Germline V gives CDR1 SGHRS, CDR2 YFSETQ. This CDR3 is built from 14 residues. The V and J ends lost 0 bases and 2 bases respectively, with 8 bases between them. The CDR3 protein is CASSLVGPNTEAFF. The CDR3 DNA sequence: TGCGCCAGCAGCTTGGTTGGGCCCAACACTGAAGCTTTCTTT.

The V and J genes are TRBV3-1 (or the pseudogene TRBV3-2) and TRBJ1-1; D is perhaps TRBD1 (6 bases). This CDR3 region has 15 residues. Trimming removed 6 bases from V and 4 bases from J, with 18 bases in between. Germline-derived CDR1 and CDR2 are LGHDT and YNNKEL (reference sequence). CDR3 amino acids: CASSSPGRGVTEAFF. The CDR3 coding sequence is TGTGCCAGCAGTTCGCCTGGGAGGGGGGTCACTGAAGCTTTCTTT.

The rearrangement links TRBV18 to TRBJ2-7; TRBD1 is a possible D gene (5 bases). The CDR3 is made up of 13 amino acids. The germline V gene has CDR1 KGHSH and CDR2 LQKENI. Trimming removed 4 bases at V and 0 bases at J, with 7 bases between. This chain's CDR3 is CASSRTSSYEQYF. The CDR3 nucleotides are TGTGCCAGCTCACGGACAAGCTCCTACGAGCAGTACTTC.

The rearrangement uses TRBV15 and TRBJ1-2; TRBD1 aligns across 8 bases. From germline, CDR1 is LNHNV and CDR2 YYDKDF (reference sequence). The CDR3 covers 14 residues. V shed 5 bases, J shed 7 bases, and the junction held 9 bases outside the gene matches. The CDR3 coding sequence is TGTGCCACCAGCCCCTCAGGGGGCGGGTCTGGCTACACCTTC. Translation gives CATSPSGGGSGYTF.

The chain employs TRBV3-1 (or the pseudogene TRBV3-2) and TRBJ1-1; tentatively, D is TRBD1 (5 bases). V was trimmed by 2 bases and J by 0 bases, leaving 16 bases between them. CDR1 and CDR2 from the germline V gene are LGHDT and YNNKEL (reference sequence). The CDR3 has 17 residues. CDR3 in DNA: TGTGCCAGCAGCCAAACACTAGGTGGGGCCATGAACACTGAAGCTTTCTTT. It specifies CASSQTLGGAMNTEAFF.

The J gene is TRBJ2-7, the V gene TRBV6-1; maybe TRBD1 (5 bases). In germline, CDR1 is MNHNS, CDR2 SASEGT. V dropped 4 bases and J dropped 4 bases, with 20 bases sitting between them. This CDR3 region has 16 residues. The CDR3 region is CASSGERQGKGYEQYF. Written as DNA, the CDR3 is TGTGCCAGCAGTGGCGAGAGGCAGGGAAAGGGATACGAGCAGTACTTC.

The J gene is TRBJ1-1, the V gene TRBV10-1, with 8 bases identical to TRBD1. Per germline, CDR1 WNHNN and CDR2 SYGVQD (reference sequence). After removal of 0 bases from V and 4 bases from J, the junction contained 10 bases not matched to a gene. This CDR3 is built from 17 residues. CDR3 residues: CASSESSQGAWGTEAFF. The CDR3 coding sequence is TGCGCCAGCAGTGAGTCGTCGCAGGGGGCATGGGGCACTGAAGCTTTCTTT.

This clone was recorded once. Other DNA sequences in this sample translate to the same CDR3. The CDR3 DNA reads TGTGCCAGCAGTTACCGGGGTTCTAACTATGGCTACACCTTC. Translating it yields CASSYRGSNYGYTF. The J gene is TRBJ1-2, the V gene TRBV6-5; D is unresolved. The V and J ends lost 2 bases and 0 bases respectively, with 7 bases between them. Germline values: CDR1 MNHEY, CDR2 SVGAGI. The CDR3 is made up of 14 amino acids.

The chain combines TRBV28 with TRBJ1-2; possibly TRBD1 for D (5 bases). CDR1 is MDHEN and CDR2 is SYDVKM in the germline V gene. The germline V and J ends were trimmed by 2 bases and 5 bases, with 9 bases remaining between them. This CDR3 contains 13 residues. CDR3 sequence reads: CASSLTGRYGYTF. The CDR3 DNA reads TGTGCCAGCAGTTTAACAGGTCGTTATGGCTACACCTTC.

The table lists this clone with a count of one. The rearrangement joins TRBV10-3 to TRBJ1-3; D is undetermined. Germline CDR1 is ENHRY and CDR2 is SYGVKD. The CDR3 totals 17 residues. Trimming cost V 5 bases and J 0 bases, with 17 bases left between them. The CDR3 sequence is CAISPLRDSSSGNTIYF. In DNA form, the CDR3 reads TGTGCCATCAGTCCTCTTCGAGACTCGAGCTCTGGAAACACCATATATTTT.

This sequence joins TRBV19 and TRBJ1-5, with D possibly matching TRBD1 (5 bases). The CDR3 extends over 16 amino acids. Germline V lookup: CDR1 LNHDA, CDR2 SQIVND (reference sequence). The V and J ends lost 3 bases and 2 bases respectively, with 14 bases between them. The CDR3 nucleotides are TGTGCCAGTAGTATTTTTCTCGGGGCGGGCAATCAGCCCCAGCATTTT. It translates to CASSIFLGAGNQPQHF.

This clone was picked up one time. The V gene is TRBV7-9, the J gene TRBJ2-1; 7 bases line up with TRBD1. This CDR3 is built from 14 residues. The germline CDR1 and CDR2 sequences are SEHNR and FQNEAQ (reference sequence). V dropped 11 bases and J dropped 0; count of bases not matched to a gene: 7. CDR3 coding DNA: TGTGCCGGCTCCCGGGACAGCTCCTACAATGAGCAGTTCTTC. This sequence encodes CAGSRDSSYNEQFF.

The chain uses TRBV4-2 and TRBJ1-1; 7 bases match TRBD1. The CDR3 runs to 15 residues. V shed 4 bases and J 4 bases; nucleotides not matched to a gene: 9. Germline CDR1 reads LGHNA; CDR2 reads YNFKEQ. CDR3 bases: TGTGCCAGCAGCCCCCGACAGGGCCTGAGCACTGAAGCTTTCTTT. It specifies CASSPRQGLSTEAFF.

V is TRBV6-1 and J is TRBJ1-4; D not certain. Germline V gene sequence: CDR1 MNHNS, CDR2 SASEGT. V dropped 3 bases and J dropped 5 bases, with 7 bases sitting between them. The CDR3 is 13 amino acids. CDR3 sequence (DNA): TGTGCCAGCAGTGAGGTGCCAAATGAAAAACTGTTTTTT. It yields the protein CASSEVPNEKLFF.

V usage is TRBV12-3 or TRBV12-4 and J usage is TRBJ2-7; 9 bases agree with TRBD1. The ends lost 6 bases at V and 6 bases at J; junction bases unmatched: 6. The CDR3 totals 13 residues. CDR3 region: CASSVGTGREQYF. The CDR3 region has the DNA TGTGCCAGCAGCGTCGGGACAGGGCGCGAGCAGTACTTC.

V and J are TRBV4-1 and TRBJ1-5; D is perhaps TRBD1 (5 bases). The CDR3 covers 15 residues. Germline values: CDR1 MGHRA, CDR2 YSYEKL. The germline V and J ends were trimmed by 0 bases and 4 bases, with 10 bases remaining between them. CDR3 sequence (DNA): TGCGCCAGCAGCCAAGACGAGAGGACAAATCAGCCCCAGCATTTT. Its protein is CASSQDERTNQPQHF.

The gene calls are TRBV19 and TRBJ1-5, with 7 bases matching TRBD1. With 5 bases clipped from V and 0 bases from J, the junction kept 10 bases outside the gene matches. The germline V gene has CDR1 LNHDA and CDR2 SQIVND (reference sequence). The CDR3 is made up of 17 amino acids. CDR3 amino acids: CASSGKTGVYSNQPQHF. Written as DNA, the CDR3 is TGTGCCAGTAGTGGGAAAACAGGGGTTTATAGCAATCAGCCCCAGCATTTT.

V gene TRBV12-3 or TRBV12-4 combines with J gene TRBJ1-2; weak D call: TRBD1 (6 bases). V lost 5 bases and J lost 5, with 9 bases in between. CDR3 length equals 12 residues. This CDR3 is CASSVTGYGYTF. CDR3 bases: TGTGCCAGCAGTGTAACAGGGTATGGCTACACCTTC.

The chain's CDR3 is CASSPNRDQPQHF. The CDR3 DNA follows: TGTGCCAGCAGCCCCAACAGGGATCAGCCCCAGCATTTT. V and J are TRBV12-3 or TRBV12-4 and TRBJ1-5; D is perhaps TRBD1 (6 bases). V shed 6 bases and J shed 5 bases, with 11 bases lying between them. There are 13 residues in the CDR3.

This chain links TRBV5-4 with TRBJ1-2; 9 nucleotides line up with TRBD1. This CDR3 has 15 amino acids. Germline CDR1 and CDR2: SGHNT and YYREEE (reference sequence). Trimming cost V 3 bases and J 4 bases; bases outside gene matches: 7. The CDR3 DNA reads TGTGCCAGCAGCTCTACAGGGGGCGCCGGCTATGGCTACACCTTC. Encoded protein: CASSSTGGAGYGYTF.